The clone carrying this T cell receptor beta chain has at least ten counts. The entry originates in a study of human T cells and chemical hapten exposure. As to time point: healthy volunteer bleed at 6 weeks. Unfractionated whole blood yielded the extracted total RNA. TCRdb passed the RACE reads through MiXCR, listing each CDR3 protein once. Of about 77,000 distinct CDR3 sequences in the sample, about 8.6% were seen once. This CDR3 comprises 14 residues. From germline, CDR1 is DFQATT and CDR2 SNEGSKA (reference sequence). The J segment lost 4 bases and the V segment lost 3 bases, leaving 7 bases of the junction unmatched.

Sequencing input: whole blood. The receptor's source is a female donor in good health. Some clones in this sample may be carry-over from other donors' samples. The rearrangement joins TRBV20-1 to TRBJ2-3; 7 bases align to TRBD1. This CDR3 reads CSARDRQGSDTQYF. CDR3 nucleotides: TGCAGTGCTAGGGATAGACAGGGCTCAGATACGCAGTATTTT.